This T cell receptor (beta chain) was retrieved from a study of OX40 agonist ivuxolimab in advanced cancers. The CDR3 runs to 14 residues. Trimming removed 4 bases from V and 10 bases from J; junction bases left unmatched: 6. Germline values: CDR1 KGHSH, CDR2 LQKENI. Baseline was the first blood sampling point, followed by cycle 4 day 1 and cycle 7 day 1. Profiled with immunoSEQ multiplex PCR; TCRdb holds only in-frame clones, not every one. In the table there are tens of thousands of clones, under 85% of which are singletons. This chain joins TRBV18 and TRBJ1-6, with TRBD1 matching 8 bases. The TCR originated in an adult with an advanced solid tumor such as melanoma, head and neck, liver or kidney cancer. Sequenced material: CD4+ or CD8+ T cells sorted from blood, taken in a trial of the OX40 agonist ivuxolimab. CDR3 DNA sequence: TGTGCCAGCTCACAGGACAGGGCTCAGTCACCCCTCCACTTT. It is translated as CASSQDRAQSPLHF.